Ten or more counts support the clone carrying this TCR beta chain. As yet, its antigen is unknown. This CDR3 spans 15 amino acids. V was pared by 5 bases and J by 3 bases, with 14 bases between. CDR1 and CDR2 from the germline V gene are SEHNR and FQNEAQ (reference sequence). The data belong to a study of T cells in Graves' hyperthyroidism and ophthalmopathy. The study's findings and limits: In simple terms, a model built on 13 V-J features told ophthalmopathy apart from stable hyperthyroidism. It was a median roughly 6.5 months before onset that the model predicted ophthalmopathy. Researchers found most expanded thyroid clonotypes above 0.001 in blood as well.

Those patients with uncontrolled infection, other autoimmune disease, pregnancy or lactation were excluded. The CDR3 regions of TCR beta were amplified from RNA transcripts. In the first-round RT-PCR of the TCR CDR3, the HTBI primer set was used. TCRdb re-derived calls from the multiplex PCR reads in MiXCR, one entry per CDR3 protein. Here the sample spans approximately 560,000 distinct CDR3 sequences, 46% being singletons. The receptor was isolated from a woman between 18 and 30 years old with Graves' hyperthyroidism. Sequencing was performed on peripheral blood or thyroid tissue (not recorded which). V gene TRBV7-9 combines with J gene TRBJ1-5; D is unresolved. Written as DNA, the CDR3 is TGTGCCAGCAGCCTAGGTGGGTTAAACAATCAGCCCCAGCATTTT. Protein product: CASSLGGLNNQPQHF.